Sequencing of this TCR beta chain was carried out in a study of blood T cells in healthy people across ages. Study-wide points: Aged donors had fewer naive CD4+ cells and lower diversity than long-lived donors.

V shed 8 bases, J shed 5 bases, and the junction held 7 bases outside the gene matches. The CDR3 spans 14 residues. Then a second PCR, running roughly 7 to 11 cycles, was carried out with a sample-barcoded 5' primer and a J-beta primer mix. Researchers report that a template-switch adaptor with 12 random nucleotides tagged each cDNA molecule. A single record per CDR3 protein comes from TCRdb applying MiXCR to the 5' RACE reads. The top ten clones hold roughly 26% of a sample with about 760,000 distinct CDR3 sequences, just over 55% of them seen once. The donors, aged roughly 6 to 100, were healthy Caucasians from Russia. With respect to this clonotype: Its target is unknown.

Sequenced: blood. This TCR was recovered from a man aged 40-50 years in good health. This chain joins TRBV12-3 or TRBV12-4 and TRBJ2-1, with 9 bases identical to TRBD2. CDR3 bases: TGTGCCAGCTTGGGCGGGAGGGCCAACAATGAGCAGTTCTTC. As protein: CASLGGRANNEQFF.